One T cell receptor (beta chain) is described in this entry. Its matching antigen is unknown. This table comes from immunoSEQ multiplex PCR, and its TCRdb copy is limited to in-frame clones, with some not included. The table records approximately 70,000 clones, approximately 95% of them present only once. This specimen belongs to a study of CD4 T cells in relation to SARS-CoV-2 and coronaviruses. This CDR3 has 15 residues. Germline values: CDR1 SGHNT, CDR2 YYREEE (reference sequence). V dropped 5 bases and J dropped 1 base, with 15 bases sitting between them. The study's findings and limits: Monoreactive clones expanded significantly more to SARS-CoV-2 than crossreactive clones did.

Unexposed donor CD4+ T cells date from about 2010-2019, before the COVID-19 pandemic. This sequence joins TRBV5-4 and TRBJ1-1; possibly TRBD1 for D (5 bases). Specimen: naive CD4+ T cells from PBMCs. Subset in this sample: naive CD4+ T cells isolated by negative enrichment. The TCR comes from a human donor in good health. The CDR3 DNA reads as TGTGCCAGCAGTACACCGGGGCAGGGGAACACTGAAGCTTTCTTT. Amino acids: CASSTPGQGNTEAFF.